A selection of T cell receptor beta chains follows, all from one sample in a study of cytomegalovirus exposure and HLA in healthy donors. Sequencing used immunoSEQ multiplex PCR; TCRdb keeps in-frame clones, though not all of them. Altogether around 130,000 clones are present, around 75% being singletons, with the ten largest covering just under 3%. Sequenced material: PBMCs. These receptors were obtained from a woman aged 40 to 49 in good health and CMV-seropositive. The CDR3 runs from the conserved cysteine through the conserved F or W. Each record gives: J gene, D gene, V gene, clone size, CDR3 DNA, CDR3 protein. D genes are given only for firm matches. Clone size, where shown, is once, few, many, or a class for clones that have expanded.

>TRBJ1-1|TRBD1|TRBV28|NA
TGTGCCAGCAGGCTCGCGACAGGGCGGCAAGCTTTCTTT
CASRLATGRQAFF
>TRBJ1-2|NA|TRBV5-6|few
TGTGCCAGCAGCGGGCCAGACCCAGACTACACCTTC
CASSGPDPDYTF
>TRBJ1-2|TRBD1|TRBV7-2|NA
TGTGCCAGCAGCTTAGAGGGTGCAGGGGGAAACTATGGCTACACCTTC
CASSLEGAGGNYGYTF
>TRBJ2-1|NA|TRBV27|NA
TGTGCCAGCAGTTTAGGTAGGGGCAATGAGCAGTTCTTC
CASSLGRGNEQFF
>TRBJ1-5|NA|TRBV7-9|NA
TGTGCCAGCAGCTTAGGCGGTAGGATGCCCCAGCATTTT
CASSLGGRMPQHF
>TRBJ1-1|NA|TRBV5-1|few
TGCGCCAGCAGCCGGGACATCGGATCGAACACTGAAGCTTTCTTT
CASSRDIGSNTEAFF
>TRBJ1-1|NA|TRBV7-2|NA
TGTGCCAGCCACCTCCGGTTAGACACTGAAGCTTTCTTT
CASHLRLDTEAFF
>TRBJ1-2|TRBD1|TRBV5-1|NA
TGCGCCAGCAGCTTGGGCTACGGGACAGGGGGCGAGGATGGCTACACCTTC
CASSLGYGTGGEDGYTF
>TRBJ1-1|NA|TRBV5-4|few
TGTGCCAGCAGCTTGGAACCCGGCAGGGCGAACACTGAAGCTTTCTTT
CASSLEPGRANTEAFF
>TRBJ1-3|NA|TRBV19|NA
TGTGCCAGCAGTGCGAGCGCCGGGAACACCATATATTTT
CASSASAGNTIYF
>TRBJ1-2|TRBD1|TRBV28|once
TGTGCCAGCAGTATTGACAGGGCAGGAGGCTACACCTTC
CASSIDRAGGYTF
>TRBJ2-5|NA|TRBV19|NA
TGTGCCAGTAGTATACAGGGAGAGACCCAGTACTTC
CASSIQGETQYF
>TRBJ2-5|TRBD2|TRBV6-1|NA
TGTGCCAGCAGTGAAATGCTAGCGGACTCCCAAGAGACCCAGTACTTC
CASSEMLADSQETQYF
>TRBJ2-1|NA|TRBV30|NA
TGTGCCGTAACTCGGGGACTGAGCTCCTACAATGAGCAGTTCTTC
CAVTRGLSSYNEQFF
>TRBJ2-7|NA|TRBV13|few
TGTGCCAGCAGGGACAGCTCCTACGAGCAGTACTTC
CASRDSSYEQYF
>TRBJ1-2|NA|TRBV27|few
TGTGCCAGCAGTCCATCCTCCTTGGGGGAGGACTATGGCTACACCTTC
CASSPSSLGEDYGYTF
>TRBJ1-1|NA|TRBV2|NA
TGTGCCAGCACCCCTATGAGGCGAAGGAACACTGAAGCTTTCTTT
CASTPMRRRNTEAFF
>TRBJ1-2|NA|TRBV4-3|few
TGCGCCAGCAGCCAAGATTGGAGGGGAAACTATGGCTACACCTTC
CASSQDWRGNYGYTF
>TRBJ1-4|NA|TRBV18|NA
TGTGCCAGCTCGTCTTTCCTGGACTCTGAAAAACTGTTTTTT
CASSSFLDSEKLFF
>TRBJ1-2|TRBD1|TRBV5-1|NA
TGCGCCAGCAGCTTAAGGGACAGGGTTGGCTACACCTTC
CASSLRDRVGYTF
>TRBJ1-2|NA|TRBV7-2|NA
TGTGCCAGCAGCCCAACCCCGACAGGAAACTATGGCTACACCTTC
CASSPTPTGNYGYTF
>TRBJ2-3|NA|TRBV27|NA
TGTGCCAGCACCATCGGTGGGGCGGCGACAGATACGCAGTATTTT
CASTIGGAATDTQYF
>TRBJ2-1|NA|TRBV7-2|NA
TGTGCCAGCAGCTTAGGGGGCAGCAATGAGCAGTTCTTC
CASSLGGSNEQFF
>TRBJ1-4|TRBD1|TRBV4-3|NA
TGCGCCAGCAGCCCCGGCTGGACAGGGCGACGGGAAAAACTGTTTTTT
CASSPGWTGRREKLFF
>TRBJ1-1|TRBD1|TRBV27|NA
TGTGCCAGCAGTTTATCGCTGGACAGGTACACTGAAGCTTTCTTT
CASSLSLDRYTEAFF
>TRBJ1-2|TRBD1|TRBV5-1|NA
TGCGCCAGCAGGGACAGGGGGTATGGCTACACCTTC
CASRDRGYGYTF
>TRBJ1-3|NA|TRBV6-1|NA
TGTGCCAGCAATTCGGGTTCCACCATATATTTT
CASNSGSTIYF
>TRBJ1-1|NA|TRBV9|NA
TGTGCCAGCAGCGTAGGCGGGTTCGCGAACACTGAAGCTTTCTTT
CASSVGGFANTEAFF
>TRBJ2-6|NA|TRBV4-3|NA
TGCGCCAGCAGCCAAGATGTGACGGGGGACTCTGGGGCCAACGTCCTGACTTTC
CASSQDVTGDSGANVLTF
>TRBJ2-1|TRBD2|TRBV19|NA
TGTGCCAGTACAAATGGCGGGAGTACAAAGCACAATGAGCAGTTCTTC
CASTNGGSTKHNEQFF
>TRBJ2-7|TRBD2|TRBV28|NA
TGTGCCAGCAGCCCACTGGGTAGCGGGAGTTTCCCCCACGAGCAGTACTTC
CASSPLGSGSFPHEQYF
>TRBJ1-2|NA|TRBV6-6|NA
TGTGCCAGCAGGAGGGAGCAGTCCTATGGCTACACCTTC
CASRREQSYGYTF
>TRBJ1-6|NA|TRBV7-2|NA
TGTGCCAGCACCCGGGGGGGGTTAGGGGGTAATTCACCCCTCCACTTT
CASTRGGLGGNSPLHF
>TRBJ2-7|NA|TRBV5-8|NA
TGTGCCAGCAGCCTCAAGGAGGCCTACGAGCAGTACTTC
CASSLKEAYEQYF
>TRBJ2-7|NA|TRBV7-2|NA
TGTGCCAGCAGCTTAGTAGGGGATGAGCAGTACTTC
CASSLVGDEQYF
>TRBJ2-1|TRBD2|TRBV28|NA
TGTGCCAGCAGCCAGCGGGAACGCGGGAGTGAGCAGTTCTTC
CASSQRERGSEQFF
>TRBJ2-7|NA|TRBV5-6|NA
TGTGCCAGCAGCTTGGGAATGACAGGCTACGAGCAGTACTTC
CASSLGMTGYEQYF